This T cell receptor (beta chain) stems from a study of T cell repertoires in cytomegalovirus infection. Study-level findings and limits: There were carriers of CMV plus the relevant HLA, and cumulative public TCR beta family frequency identified them.

TCRdb redid the calling of the reads with MiXCR, one entry per CDR3 protein. The data hold 490,000 or so distinct CDR3 sequences, with around 10% observed a single time. This clonotype has just a few counts. Its antigen is unidentified. Trimming took off 4 bases at V and 7 bases at J, with 22 bases between the two ends. The CDR3 extends over 16 amino acids. Per germline, CDR1 MNHNS and CDR2 SASEGT. This sequence joins TRBV6-1 and TRBJ1-1; weak D call: TRBD1 (5 bases). Sequenced input: PBMCs. The TCR comes from a human donor in good health (CMV status not recorded). Some clones in this sample may be carry-over from other donors' samples. This chain's CDR3 is CASSAGGGFSVGEAFF. The CDR3 region has the DNA TGTGCCAGCAGTGCTGGGGGGGGGTTCTCTGTTGGTGAAGCTTTCTTT.